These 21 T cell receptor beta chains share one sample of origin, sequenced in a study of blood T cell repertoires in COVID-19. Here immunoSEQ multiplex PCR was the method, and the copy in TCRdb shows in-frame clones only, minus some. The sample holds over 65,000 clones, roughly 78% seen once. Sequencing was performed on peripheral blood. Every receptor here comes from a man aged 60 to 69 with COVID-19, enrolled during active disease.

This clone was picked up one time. CDR3 sequence (DNA): TGTGCCAGCAGCTTAGTCCCGCGGCTGTGGAATGAGCAGTTCTTC. This encodes CASSLVPRLWNEQFF. V usage is TRBV11-2 and J usage is TRBJ2-1; D not resolved. The length of the CDR3 is 15 residues. Germline CDR1 is SGHAT and CDR2 is FQNNGV. Trimming stripped 1 base from V and 7 bases from J, with 14 bases between. The full variable domain, with the rest looked up from reference TRBV11-2 and TRBJ2-1, is EAGVAQSPRYKIIEKRQSVAFWCNPISGHATLYWYQQILGQGPKLLIQFQNNGVVDDSQLPKDRFSAERLKGVDSTLKIQPAKLEDSAVYLCASSLVPRLWNEQFFGPGTRLTVL.

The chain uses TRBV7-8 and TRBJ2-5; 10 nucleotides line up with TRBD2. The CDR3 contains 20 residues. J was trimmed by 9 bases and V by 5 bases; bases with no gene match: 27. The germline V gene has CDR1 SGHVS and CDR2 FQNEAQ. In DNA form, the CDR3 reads TGTGCCAGCAGCCGAGAGTTGGTTTCCTCACGGACTAGCGGTCATAGGGCCCAGTACTTC. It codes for CASSRELVSSRTSGHRAQYF.

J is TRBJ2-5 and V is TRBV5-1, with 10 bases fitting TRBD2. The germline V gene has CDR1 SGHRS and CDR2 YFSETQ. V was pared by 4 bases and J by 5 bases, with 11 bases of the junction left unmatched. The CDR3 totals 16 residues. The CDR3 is CASSGGAGGPAETQYF. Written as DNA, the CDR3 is TGCGCCAGCAGCGGGGGAGCGGGGGGGCCGGCGGAGACCCAGTACTTC.

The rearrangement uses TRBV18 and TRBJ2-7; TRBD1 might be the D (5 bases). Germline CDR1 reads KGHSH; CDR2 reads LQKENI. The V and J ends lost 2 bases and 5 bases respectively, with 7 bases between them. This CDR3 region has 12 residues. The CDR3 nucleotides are TGTGCCAGCTCACCAAGGGGTAACGAGCAGTACTTC. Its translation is CASSPRGNEQYF.

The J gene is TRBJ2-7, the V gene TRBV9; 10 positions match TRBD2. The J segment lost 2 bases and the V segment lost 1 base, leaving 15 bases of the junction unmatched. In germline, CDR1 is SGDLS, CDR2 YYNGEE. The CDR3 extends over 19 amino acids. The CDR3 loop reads CASSVSIWLAGEMTYEQYF. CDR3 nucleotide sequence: TGTGCCAGCAGCGTAAGTATATGGCTAGCGGGAGAGATGACCTACGAGCAGTACTTC.

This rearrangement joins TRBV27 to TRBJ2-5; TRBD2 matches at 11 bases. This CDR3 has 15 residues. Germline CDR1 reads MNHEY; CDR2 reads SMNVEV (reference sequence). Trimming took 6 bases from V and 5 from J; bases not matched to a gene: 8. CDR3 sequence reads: CASRTGLAGLETQYF. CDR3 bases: TGTGCCAGCAGGACAGGACTAGCGGGTCTCGAGACCCAGTACTTC.

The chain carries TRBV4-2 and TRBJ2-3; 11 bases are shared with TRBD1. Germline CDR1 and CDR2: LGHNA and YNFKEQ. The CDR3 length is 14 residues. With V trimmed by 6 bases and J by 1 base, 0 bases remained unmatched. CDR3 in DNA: TGTGCCAGCAGGGGACAGGGGGGCACAGATACGCAGTATTTT. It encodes CASRGQGGTDTQYF.

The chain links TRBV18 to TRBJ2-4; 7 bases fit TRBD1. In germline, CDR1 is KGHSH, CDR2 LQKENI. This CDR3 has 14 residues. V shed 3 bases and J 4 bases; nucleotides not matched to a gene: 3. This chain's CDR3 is CASSPDRDKNIQYF. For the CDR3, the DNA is TGTGCCAGCTCACCTGACAGGGATAAAAACATTCAGTACTTC.

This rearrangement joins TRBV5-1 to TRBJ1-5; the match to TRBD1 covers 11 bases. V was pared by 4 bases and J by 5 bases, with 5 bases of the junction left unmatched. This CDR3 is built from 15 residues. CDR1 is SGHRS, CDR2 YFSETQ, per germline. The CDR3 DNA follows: TGCGCCAGCAGCGTGGGACAGGGGGGCGATCAGCCCCAGCATTTT. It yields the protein CASSVGQGGDQPQHF. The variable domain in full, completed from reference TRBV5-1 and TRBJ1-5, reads KAGVTQTPRYLIKTRGQQVTLSCSPISGHRSVSWYQQTPGQGLQFLFEYFSETQRNKGNFPGRFSGRQFSNSRSEMNVSTLELGDSALYLCASSVGQGGDQPQHFGDGTRLSIL.

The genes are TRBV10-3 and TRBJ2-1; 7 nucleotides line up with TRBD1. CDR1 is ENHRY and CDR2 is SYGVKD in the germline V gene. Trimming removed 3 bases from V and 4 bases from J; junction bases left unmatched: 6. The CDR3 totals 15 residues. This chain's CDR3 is CAISEVDRLYNEQFF. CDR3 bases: TGTGCCATCAGTGAAGTGGACAGGCTTTACAATGAGCAGTTCTTC.

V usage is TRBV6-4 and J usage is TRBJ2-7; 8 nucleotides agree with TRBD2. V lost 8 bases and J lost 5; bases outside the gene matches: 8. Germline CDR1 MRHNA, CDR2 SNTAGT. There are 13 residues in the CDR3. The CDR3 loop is CASFGTRNNEQYF. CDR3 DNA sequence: TGTGCCAGCTTCGGGACTAGGAACAACGAGCAGTACTTC.

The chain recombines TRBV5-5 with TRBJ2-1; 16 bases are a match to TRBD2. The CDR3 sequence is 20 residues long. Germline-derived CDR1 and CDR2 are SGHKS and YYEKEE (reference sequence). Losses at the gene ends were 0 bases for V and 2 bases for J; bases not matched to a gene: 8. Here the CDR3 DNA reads TGTGCCAGCAGCTTGGCCGGGACTAGCGGGGGGGAACGTACCTACAATGAGCAGTTCTTC. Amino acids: CASSLAGTSGGERTYNEQFF.

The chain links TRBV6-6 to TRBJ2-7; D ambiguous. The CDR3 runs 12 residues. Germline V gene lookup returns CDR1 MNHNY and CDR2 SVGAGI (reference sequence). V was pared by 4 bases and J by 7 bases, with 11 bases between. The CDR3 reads CASSLRLEEQYF. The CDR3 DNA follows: TGTGCCAGCAGTTTACGATTGGAGGAGCAGTACTTC.

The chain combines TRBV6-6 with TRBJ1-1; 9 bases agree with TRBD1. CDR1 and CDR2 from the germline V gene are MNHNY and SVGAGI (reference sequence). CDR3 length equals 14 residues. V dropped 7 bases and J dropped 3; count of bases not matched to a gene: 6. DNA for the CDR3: TGTGCCAGCACTGAGGACAGGGGCTACACTGAAGCTTTCTTT. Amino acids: CASTEDRGYTEAFF.

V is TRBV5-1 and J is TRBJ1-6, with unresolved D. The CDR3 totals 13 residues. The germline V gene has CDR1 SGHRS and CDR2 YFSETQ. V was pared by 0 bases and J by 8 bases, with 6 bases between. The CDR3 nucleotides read TGCGCCAGCAGCTTGGATACGGATTCACCCCTCCACTTT. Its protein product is CASSLDTDSPLHF.

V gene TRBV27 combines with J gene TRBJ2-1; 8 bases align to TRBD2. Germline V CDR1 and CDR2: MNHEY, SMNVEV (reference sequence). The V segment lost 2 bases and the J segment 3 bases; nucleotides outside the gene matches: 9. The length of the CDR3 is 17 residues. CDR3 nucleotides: TGTGCCAGCAGTTTAACTCCCCAGCGGGAGTTCTACAATGAGCAGTTCTTC. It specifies CASSLTPQREFYNEQFF.

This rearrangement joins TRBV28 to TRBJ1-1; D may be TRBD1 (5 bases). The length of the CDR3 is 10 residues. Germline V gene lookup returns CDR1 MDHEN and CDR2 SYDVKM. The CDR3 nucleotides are TGTAAATCCGGGGGTCATGAAGCTTTCTTT. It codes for CKSGGHEAFF.

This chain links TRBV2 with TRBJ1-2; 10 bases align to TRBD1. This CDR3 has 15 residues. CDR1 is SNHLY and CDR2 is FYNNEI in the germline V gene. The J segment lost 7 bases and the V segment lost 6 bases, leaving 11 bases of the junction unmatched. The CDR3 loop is CASRLPGQGPGGYTF. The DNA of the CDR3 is TGTGCCAGCAGACTTCCGGGACAGGGGCCAGGTGGCTACACCTTC.

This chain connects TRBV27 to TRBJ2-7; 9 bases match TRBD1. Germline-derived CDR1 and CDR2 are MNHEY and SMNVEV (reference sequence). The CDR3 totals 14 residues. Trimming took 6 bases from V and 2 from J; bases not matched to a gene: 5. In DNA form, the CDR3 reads TGTGCCAGCAGCTTGGGACAGGGAACCTACGAGCAGTACTTC. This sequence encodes CASSLGQGTYEQYF.

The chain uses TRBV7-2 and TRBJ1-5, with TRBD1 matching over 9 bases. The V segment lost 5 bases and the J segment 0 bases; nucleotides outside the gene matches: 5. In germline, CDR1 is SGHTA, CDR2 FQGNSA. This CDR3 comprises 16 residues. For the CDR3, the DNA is TGTGCCAGCAGCCCGGGACAGGGATATAGCAATCAGCCCCAGCATTTT. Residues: CASSPGQGYSNQPQHF.

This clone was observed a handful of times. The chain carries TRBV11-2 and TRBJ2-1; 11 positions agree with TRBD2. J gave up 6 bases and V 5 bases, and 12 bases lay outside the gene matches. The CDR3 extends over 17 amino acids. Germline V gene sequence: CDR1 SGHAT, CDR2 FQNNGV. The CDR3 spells CASSPTSGRTLGNEQFF. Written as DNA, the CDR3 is TGTGCCAGCAGCCCCACTAGCGGGAGAACGTTAGGCAATGAGCAGTTCTTC.